This TCR beta chain was observed in a study of Graves' ophthalmopathy and Graves' hyperthyroidism listed by TCRdb under 2018. Background for the entire study: A patient counted as having stable hyperthyroidism if there was no progression to ophthalmopathy within 18 months of follow-up. A discovery set of 95 to 100 patients (43 ophthalmopathy, 60 or so stable hyperthyroidism) was enrolled to explore V-J signatures distinguishing ophthalmopathy from hyperthyroidism. For independent validation, a separate cohort was made up of 18 to 20 hyperthyroidism patients plus 17 patients who later progressed from hyperthyroidism to ophthalmopathy. In total, approximately 140 blood samples were TCR-sequenced: 40 to 45 ophthalmopathy, 80 or so hyperthyroidism and some 17 hyperthyroidism-to-ophthalmopathy patients. The study used signatures of the TCR beta repertoire to tell Graves' ophthalmopathy apart from Graves' hyperthyroidism and to predict which patients would progress to ophthalmopathy. In over five hyperthyroidism patients, the T-cell repertoires found in thyroid tissue were compared with those found in blood. After sampling, hyperthyroidism patients received methimazole starting at 30 mg daily, and ophthalmopathy patients received high-dose intravenous methylprednisolone.

Concerning this clonotype itself: Its antigen has not been determined. Base qualities are not recorded, but no much larger clone differs from it by a single base.

V has 6 bases trimmed and J has 1 base trimmed; junction bases matching no gene number 5. Reading from cysteine to phenylalanine, the CDR3 counts 15 amino acids. The kept DNA is CDR3 alone, 45 bases in frame from the first base. From a lookup of the germline V gene (reference sequence), CDR1 and CDR2 are LNHDA and SQIVND. TCR beta CDR3 regions were amplified from RNA transcripts for repertoire sequencing. HTBI primers and the Qiagen OneStep RT-PCR kit were used in a first-round RT-PCR, which was followed by a second-round multiplex PCR, size selection and purification. The libraries underwent paired-end sequencing with 100 bp reads on an Illumina HiSeq2000. Concerning the study's data processing: SOAPnuke was used for read processing, and reads with adapters, uncalled bases, a mean Phred below 15, or no exact constant-primer or identifier match were discarded. High-quality paired reads were merged with COPE v1.2.5. Each unique nucleotide sequence was defined as a clonotype, and clonotypes were aligned to IMGT TRB V, D and J references with MiTCR v1.1. Analysis was restricted to V-J combinations with a frequency above 0.0001, which covered 98% to 99.2% of repertoires. For each V-J combination, a TCR clonal expansion and chaos score was defined as the ratio of F50 clonal expansion to chaos observed in the TCRdist matrix. Features were reduced by Welch's t-statistics and random forest to around 13 V-J combinations, which fed a naive Bayes classifier. The Morisita-Horn index was used to measure how similar the thyroid and blood repertoires were. The raw public data were reprocessed by TCRdb itself: fastp quality trimming at Q25, MiXCR clonotype calling, in-frame beta chains only. All rows with the same CDR3 protein become a single entry with the most common DNA and genes. None of the V and J calls come from the authors' own analysis; TCRdb made them. Here the sample has about 550,000 distinct CDR3 sequences; roughly 39% occur a single time. Less than 4.5% of the sample comes from the top ten.

What the work shows at the level of the full study, not this receptor alone: Most expanded thyroid clonotypes with frequency above 0.001 were also detected in blood, suggesting blood repertoires may reflect the thyroid immune response. No statistical method was used to predetermine the sample size, and group allocation was not hidden from the investigators. Ophthalmopathy was separated from stable hyperthyroidism by the 13-signature model with roughly 90% sensitivity and 81% to 84% specificity in cross-validation and with 80%/75% in the test set. In validation, the model predicted ophthalmopathy progression with over 60% sensitivity and about 77% specificity; roughly 12 predicted patients were CT-confirmed with GO in a median of around 6 months.

Hyperthyroidism patients were newly diagnosed, with disease duration under 2 months, and aged 18 to 65 years. Patients were excluded if they had other autoimmune diseases, uncontrolled infections, pregnancy or lactation. Clinical symptoms, serum thyroxine, TRAb, thyroid ultrasound and orbital computed tomography formed the basis of the diagnosis. Total RNA was extracted with Trizol reagent and quality-checked on an Agilent 2100 Bioanalyzer. The rearranged chain carries TRBV19 and TRBJ2-2, with TRBD1 matching 7 junction bases. This receptor was obtained from an adult man with Graves' hyperthyroidism. Input material: peripheral blood or thyroid tissue (not recorded which). In nucleotides, the sequence is TGTGCCAGTAGACAGGGACAGTTGAACACCGGGGAGCTGTTTTTT. It translates to CASRQGQLNTGELFF.